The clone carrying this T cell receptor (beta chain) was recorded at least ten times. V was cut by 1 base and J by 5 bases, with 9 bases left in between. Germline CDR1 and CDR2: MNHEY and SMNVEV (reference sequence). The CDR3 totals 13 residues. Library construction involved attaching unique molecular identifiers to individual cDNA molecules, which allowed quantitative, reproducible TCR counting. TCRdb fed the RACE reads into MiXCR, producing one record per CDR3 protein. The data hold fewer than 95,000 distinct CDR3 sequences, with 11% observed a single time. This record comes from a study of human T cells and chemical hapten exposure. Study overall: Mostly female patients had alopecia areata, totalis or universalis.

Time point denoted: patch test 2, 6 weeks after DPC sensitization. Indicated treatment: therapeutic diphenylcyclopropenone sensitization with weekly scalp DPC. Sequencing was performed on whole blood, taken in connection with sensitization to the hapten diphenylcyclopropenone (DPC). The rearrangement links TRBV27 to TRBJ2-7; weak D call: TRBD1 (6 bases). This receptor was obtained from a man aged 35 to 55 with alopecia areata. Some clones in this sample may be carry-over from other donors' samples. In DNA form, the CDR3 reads TGTGCCAGCAGTTTATATGGGGGCGACGAGCAGTACTTC. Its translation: CASSLYGGDEQYF.